This TCR beta chain came from a study of beta chain features in type 1 diabetes. Turning to the study itself: Cell yields, gender and age were similar in healthy donors and patients. Study-wide results and caveats: For Type 1 diabetes patients, all four CD4+ subsets carried TCRB CDR3s that were moderately but significantly shorter.

A remark on this clone: Antigen specificity is unknown. The sample has other DNA sequences that encode this CDR3 too.

Sequenced material consisted of expressed TCRB transcripts (all of the isolated RNA was reverse transcribed). Some clones are missing from TCRdb's copy, which holds only in-frame ones; the method was immunoSEQ multiplex PCR. Among around 240,000 clones listed, 68% were seen once. V was pared by 5 bases and J by 0 bases, with 9 bases between. The CDR3 totals 14 residues. Germline lookup yields CDR1 SGHTA and CDR2 FQGNSA. This TCR derives from a man aged 25-45 years in good health. The rearrangement links TRBV7-2 to TRBJ2-3, with D possibly TRBD2 on 6 matching bases. What was sequenced was naive CD4+ T cells from blood. The chain's CDR3 is CASSPGTSTDTQYF. Here the CDR3 DNA reads TGTGCCAGCAGCCCCGGGACTAGCACAGATACGCAGTATTTT.